Listed here are 31 T cell receptor beta chains from one sample, sequenced in a study of CXCR3-negative and CXCR3-positive naive CD8 T cells. The TRB libraries of cDNA were built by UMI-labeled 5' RACE. TCRdb re-called the 5' RACE reads; one entry per CDR3 protein, DNA not given. The table gives roughly 3,600 distinct CDR3 sequences; the top ten clones make up roughly 1.9% of it. Sequences were obtained from naive CXCR3- CD8+ T cells from blood. The subset is: CD45RO-CCR7+CD27+CD95- naive CD8+ T cells lacking CXCR3 (TNR3-). These receptors all come from a human donor in good health. Some clones in this sample may be carry-over from other donors' samples.

This clonotype registers medium-sized by frequency. The chain joins TRBV29-1 to TRBJ2-7; TCRdb designates TRBD1, a call that cannot be tested without DNA. Germline V lookup: CDR1 SQVTM, CDR2 ANQGSEA. The CDR3 has 12 amino acids. The CDR3 protein is CSVDGAGHEQYF.

This clonotype registers medium-sized by frequency. The chain couples TRBV6-2 or TRBV6-3 to TRBJ1-2; no DNA is available, so the TRBD1 call from TCRdb remains unchecked. There are 17 residues in the CDR3. Germline CDR1 is MNHEY and CDR2 is SVGEGT. The CDR3 sequence is CASTDPGQGFSSYGYTF.

Its frequency marks this clonotype as medium-sized. J is TRBJ2-5 and V is TRBV7-9; TCRdb indicates TRBD1, and absent DNA this call remains unverified. Germline loops: CDR1 SEHNR, CDR2 FQNEAQ (reference sequence). The CDR3 spans 16 residues. The CDR3 spells CASSLAPTGGQETQYF. The full variable domain, with the rest looked up from reference TRBV7-9 and TRBJ2-5, is DTGVSQNPRHKITKRGQNVTFRCDPISEHNRLYWYRQTLGQGPEFLTYFQNEAQLEKSRLLSDRFSAERPKGSFSTLEIQRTEQGDSAMYLCASSLAPTGGQETQYFGPGTRLLVL.

This clonotype is classed as medium-sized by frequency. This chain connects TRBV29-1 to TRBJ1-2. In germline, CDR1 is SQVTM, CDR2 ANQGSEA. This CDR3 spans 11 amino acids. The CDR3 loop reads CSLVADYGYTF.

This clonotype shows up as medium-sized by frequency. The chain is built from TRBV10-1 and TRBJ2-1; lacking DNA, the TRBD1 call made by TCRdb goes unchecked. This CDR3 is built from 16 residues. Germline V CDR1 and CDR2: WNHNN, SYGVQD (reference sequence). The CDR3: CASSENFGDRVNEQFF.

This clonotype is deemed medium-sized by its frequency. V usage is TRBV7-9 and J usage is TRBJ2-1; absent DNA, TCRdb's TRBD2 call cannot be checked. Germline V gene data show CDR1 as SEHNR and CDR2 as FQNEAQ (reference sequence). This CDR3 is built from 15 residues. The CDR3 sequence: CASSLAGGGYTEQFF.

CDR3 loop: CASSHLTGPYGYTF. The V and J genes are TRBV3-1 and TRBJ1-2; the D gene TCRdb calls, TRBD1, cannot be checked with no DNA. Germline V gene sequence: CDR1 LGHDT, CDR2 YNNKEL (reference sequence). This CDR3 is 14 amino acids long.

According to its frequency, this clonotype is medium-sized. The V and J genes are TRBV29-1 and TRBJ1-1. Germline CDR1 SQVTM, CDR2 ANQGSEA. The CDR3 contains 11 residues. CDR3 sequence: CSCVLNTEAFF.

This clonotype is called medium-sized based on its frequency. This chain joins TRBV5-1 and TRBJ1-2; TCRdb selects TRBD1, and the lack of DNA leaves this call unchecked. The CDR3 runs 14 residues. The germline V gene has CDR1 SGHRS and CDR2 YFSETQ. The CDR3 reads CASSRTGVTYGYTF.

Its frequency marks this clonotype as medium-sized (0.01 to 0.1%). The chain carries TRBV6-2 or TRBV6-3 and TRBJ2-1; TCRdb lists TRBD1, though no DNA is available to test this call. The CDR3 spans 13 residues. The germline gives CDR1 MNHEY, CDR2 SVGEGT. This CDR3 is CASSPGQNNEQFF.

This clonotype is deemed medium-sized by its frequency. The chain employs TRBV5-1 and TRBJ2-3; TCRdb calls TRBD2, which cannot be checked without DNA. This CDR3 has 17 residues. Germline V gene lookup returns CDR1 SGHRS and CDR2 YFSETQ. This CDR3 reads CASSLDNLAGAEDTQYF.

According to its frequency, this clonotype is medium-sized. The chain recombines TRBV7-2 with TRBJ1-1. This CDR3 has 14 amino acids. Germline V lookup: CDR1 SGHTA, CDR2 FQGNSA. CDR3 region: CASTHLGLDTEAFF.

The chain is built from TRBV5-1 and TRBJ2-5; the D call from TCRdb, TRBD2, cannot be confirmed without DNA. Germline V gives CDR1 SGHRS, CDR2 YFSETQ. The CDR3 consists of 15 residues. This CDR3 reads CASKLSGVTQETQYF.

CDR3 loop: CASSLPGGPIENEQFF. V usage is TRBV5-1 and J usage is TRBJ2-1; TCRdb's D call of TRBD2 is untestable without DNA. The CDR3 loop spans 16 amino acids. Germline-derived CDR1 and CDR2 are SGHRS and YFSETQ.

The chain uses TRBV29-1 and TRBJ2-3. The CDR3 has 11 amino acids. CDR1 and CDR2 from the germline V gene are SQVTM and ANQGSEA. CDR3 residues: CSAIGTDTQYF.

This clonotype shows up as medium-sized by frequency. The chain couples TRBV5-1 to TRBJ2-3; absent DNA, TCRdb's TRBD1 call cannot be checked. The CDR3 runs 14 residues. Germline V lookup: CDR1 SGHRS, CDR2 YFSETQ. The CDR3 loop reads CASSWTGNTDTQYF.

J is TRBJ1-1 and V is TRBV15. The CDR3 sequence is 15 residues long. CDR1 is LNHNV, CDR2 YYDKDF, per germline (reference sequence). The CDR3 sequence is CATSSASGRQAEAFF.

By frequency, this clonotype is medium-sized. The CDR3 sequence: CSVSGGQGSPLHF. The rearrangement uses TRBV29-1 and TRBJ1-6; TCRdb reports TRBD1, a call that lacks DNA to check it against. Germline V gives CDR1 SQVTM, CDR2 ANQGSEA. CDR3 length: 13 residues.

The gene calls are TRBV7-9 and TRBJ2-2; the TCRdb D gene call, TRBD1, has no DNA to confirm it. The CDR3 has 16 residues. In germline, CDR1 is SEHNR, CDR2 FQNEAQ (reference sequence). The CDR3 sequence is CASSSYGTVNTGELFF.

V is TRBV30 and J is TRBJ2-1. The germline V gene encodes CDR1 GTSNPN and CDR2 SVGIG (reference sequence). The CDR3 is 11 amino acids. Here the CDR3 reads CAWSGQNEQFF. Variable domain in full (rest from reference TRBV30 and TRBJ2-1): SQTIHQWPATLVQPVGSPLSLECTVEGTSNPNLYWYRQAAGRGLQLLFYSVGIGQISSEVPQNLSASRPQDRQFILSSKKLLLSDSGFYLCAWSGQNEQFFGPGTRLTVL.

Frequency places this clonotype as medium-sized (0.01 to 0.1%). The chain combines TRBV7-2 with TRBJ2-1; TCRdb outputs TRBD2, but without DNA this stays unchecked. Germline-derived CDR1 and CDR2 are SGHTA and FQGNSA. There are 16 residues in the CDR3. CDR3 residues: CASSLGSSGRWDEQFF. Supplemented by reference TRBV7-2 and TRBJ2-1, the full variable domain reads GAGVSQSPSNKVTEKGKDVELRCDPISGHTALYWYRQSLGQGLEFLIYFQGNSAPDKSGLPSDRFSAERTGGSVSTLTIQRTQQEDSAVYLCASSLGSSGRWDEQFFGPGTRLTVL.

This clonotype is classed as medium-sized by frequency. The chain is built from TRBV29-1 and TRBJ1-1. The CDR3 totals 14 residues. Looked up from germline, CDR1 is SQVTM and CDR2 is ANQGSEA. The CDR3 loop reads CSVEEATADTEAFF.

This clonotype is labeled medium-sized based on frequency. This CDR3 reads CSAAGTLKNSGANVLTF. The V gene is TRBV20-1, the J gene TRBJ2-6; the D call from TCRdb, TRBD1, cannot be confirmed without DNA. In germline, CDR1 is DFQATT, CDR2 SNEGSKA (reference sequence). The CDR3 loop spans 17 amino acids.

The J gene is TRBJ2-5, the V gene TRBV2; checking the TCRdb D call of TRBD1 is not possible without DNA. The germline gives CDR1 SNHLY, CDR2 FYNNEI. The CDR3 is 15 residues long. CDR3 protein: CASNGQGAGGETQYF.

According to its frequency, this clonotype is medium-sized. This chain links TRBV10-3 with TRBJ1-2. The CDR3 has 13 residues. Germline V gene data show CDR1 as ENHRY and CDR2 as SYGVKD. The CDR3 loop is CAISAVEDYGYTF.

The J gene is TRBJ1-1, the V gene TRBV7-2; no DNA is available, so the TRBD1 call from TCRdb remains unchecked. Per the germline V gene, CDR1 is SGHTA and CDR2 is FQGNSA. CDR3 size: 14 residues. The CDR3 spells CASSTAGQGGEAFF.

The chain is built from TRBV7-9 and TRBJ1-1; TCRdb's assignment of TRBD1 cannot be checked, as there is no DNA. The CDR3 consists of 15 residues. Looked up from germline, CDR1 is SEHNR and CDR2 is FQNEAQ (reference sequence). The CDR3 here is CASSLEVGLNTEAFF.

Frequency places this clonotype as medium-sized. CDR3: CASSPEGGLTYEQYF. The chain carries TRBV7-2 and TRBJ2-7; lacking DNA, the TRBD1 call made by TCRdb goes unchecked. The CDR3 runs 15 residues. The germline gives CDR1 SGHTA, CDR2 FQGNSA.

This clonotype registers medium-sized by frequency. V is TRBV5-1 and J is TRBJ2-3; the TCRdb D gene call, TRBD2, has no DNA to confirm it. The CDR3 has 18 residues. Germline-derived CDR1 and CDR2 are SGHRS and YFSETQ. CDR3 in amino acids: CASSFGQREVRLTDTQYF.

V gene TRBV7-6 combines with J gene TRBJ2-1. This CDR3 has 13 residues. Germline CDR1 reads SGHVS; CDR2 reads FNYEAQ. CDR3 region: CASSLVLNNEQFF.

By frequency, this clonotype is medium-sized (0.01 to 0.1%). The chain carries TRBV29-1 and TRBJ2-1; TCRdb names TRBD1, which stays unverified in the absence of DNA. The CDR3 covers 14 residues. Germline CDR1 reads SQVTM; CDR2 reads ANQGSEA. CDR3: CSVEGRVPGNEQFF.